This T cell receptor beta chain was recovered during a study of blood T cell repertoires in COVID-19. Across the whole study: PBMCs, B-cell-depleted T cells, or T cells provided the cDNA or gDNA that made up the material.

TCRdb's copy holds only in-frame clones and misses some; the assay was immunoSEQ multiplex PCR. The data hold about 300,000 clones, with around 84% observed a single time. This CDR3 contains 15 residues. Germline assignment: CDR1 LNHDA and CDR2 SQIVND (reference sequence). Trimming removed 7 bases from V and 4 bases from J, with 16 bases in between. One Seattle source followed patients from active infection through their disease course. The sample comprised peripheral blood. The clonotype comes from a human donor with COVID-19, enrolled during active disease. The donor label of this sample is uncertain. The V gene is TRBV19, the J gene TRBJ1-4; no reliable D call. The CDR3 loop reads CASMVRAGHNEKLFF. As DNA, the CDR3 is TGTGCCAGTATGGTCCGAGCAGGCCATAATGAAAAACTGTTTTTT.